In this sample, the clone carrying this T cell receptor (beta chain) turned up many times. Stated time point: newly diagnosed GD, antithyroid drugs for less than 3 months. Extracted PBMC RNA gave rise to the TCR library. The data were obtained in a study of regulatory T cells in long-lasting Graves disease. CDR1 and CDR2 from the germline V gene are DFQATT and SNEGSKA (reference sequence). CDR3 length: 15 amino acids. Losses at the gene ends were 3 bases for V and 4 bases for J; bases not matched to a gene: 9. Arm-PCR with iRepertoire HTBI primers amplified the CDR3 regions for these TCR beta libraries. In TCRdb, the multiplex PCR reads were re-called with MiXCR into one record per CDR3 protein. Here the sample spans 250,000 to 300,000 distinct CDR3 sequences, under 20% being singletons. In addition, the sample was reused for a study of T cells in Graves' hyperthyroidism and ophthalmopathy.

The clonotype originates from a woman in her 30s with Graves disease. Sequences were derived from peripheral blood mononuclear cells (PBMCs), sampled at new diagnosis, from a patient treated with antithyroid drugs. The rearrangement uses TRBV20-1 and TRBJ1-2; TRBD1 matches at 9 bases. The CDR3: CSASSPDRGGYGYTF. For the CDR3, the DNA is TGCAGTGCTAGTTCCCCGGACAGGGGAGGCTATGGCTACACCTTC.